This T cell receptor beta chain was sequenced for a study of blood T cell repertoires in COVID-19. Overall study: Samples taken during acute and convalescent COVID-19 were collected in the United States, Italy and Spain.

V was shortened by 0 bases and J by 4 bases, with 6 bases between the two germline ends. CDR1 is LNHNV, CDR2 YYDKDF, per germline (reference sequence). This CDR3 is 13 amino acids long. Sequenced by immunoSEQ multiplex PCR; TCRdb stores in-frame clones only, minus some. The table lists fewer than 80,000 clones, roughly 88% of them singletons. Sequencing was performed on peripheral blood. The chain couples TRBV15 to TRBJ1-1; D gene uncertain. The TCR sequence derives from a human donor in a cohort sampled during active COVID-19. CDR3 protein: CATSRDRATEAFF. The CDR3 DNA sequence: TGTGCCACCAGCAGAGATCGAGCCACTGAAGCTTTCTTT. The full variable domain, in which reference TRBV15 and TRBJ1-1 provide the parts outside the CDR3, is DAMVIQNPRYQVTQFGKPVTLSCSQTLNHNVMYWYQQKSSQAPKLLFHYYDKDFNNEADTPDNFQSRRPNTSFCFLDIRSPGLGDTAMYLCATSRDRATEAFFGQGTRLTVV.